Listed below are T cell receptor beta chains from one sample, sequenced in a study of T cell responses to AZD1222 COVID-19 vaccine. Measured with immunoSEQ multiplex PCR; TCRdb has only the in-frame clones, and not every one. The repertoire includes under 200,000 clones, roughly 92% of them detected once, and about 4% sits in the top ten. The sample was peripheral blood, taken 28 days after the second dose of the MenACWY control vaccine. The origin of the receptors is an adult who received the MenACWY meningococcal vaccine as a control. Both conserved end residues are part of each CDR3. Each record gives: CDR3 protein, CDR3 DNA, J gene, clone size, V gene, D gene. The D gene is left open where the match is weak. Clone size is given for some rows only: seen once, a few or many times, or a class if the clone is expanded.

CASSLVGGHTEAFF | TGCGCCAGCAGCTTGGTAGGGGGCCACACTGAAGCTTTCTTT | TRBJ1-1 | NA | TRBV5-1 | TRBD1
CASSLSGRGNYEQYF | TGTGCCAGCAGCCTTAGCGGGAGAGGAAACTACGAGCAGTACTTC | TRBJ2-7 | NA | TRBV6-5 | TRBD2
CASSVEPGRLNTEAFF | TGTGCCAGCAGCGTGGAACCGGGACGTCTGAACACTGAAGCTTTCTTT | TRBJ1-1 | NA | TRBV9 | NA
CASSQVGYEQYF | TGTGCCAGCAGCCAGGTGGGCTACGAGCAGTACTTC | TRBJ2-7 | NA | TRBV3-1/TRBV3-2 | NA
CASSLYGGYNSPLHF | TGTGCCAGCAGCTTATACGGGGGCTATAATTCACCCCTCCACTTT | TRBJ1-6 | NA | TRBV11-2 | NA
CAISESKAPDQPQHF | TGTGCCATCAGTGAGTCAAAAGCACCCGATCAGCCCCAGCATTTT | TRBJ1-5 | NA | TRBV10-3 | NA
CASSSEFTGSRGNTIYF | TGTGCCAGCAGCTCAGAATTTACAGGGAGTCGAGGAAACACCATATATTTT | TRBJ1-3 | NA | TRBV7-2 | NA
CASSPRDRGSQAFF | TGTGCCAGCAGCCCTCGGGACAGGGGTTCTCAAGCTTTCTTT | TRBJ1-1 | NA | TRBV7-3 | TRBD1
CASSMGVIQPQHF | TGTGCCAGTAGTATGGGTGTGATTCAGCCCCAGCATTTT | TRBJ1-5 | NA | TRBV19 | NA
CASSLRREREQYF | TGTGCCAGCAGCTTACGACGGGAGCGCGAGCAGTACTTC | TRBJ2-7 | NA | TRBV7-9 | NA
CASSPNGQPGYEQYF | TGTGCCAGCTCACCGAATGGACAGCCTGGCTACGAGCAGTACTTC | TRBJ2-7 | NA | TRBV18 | NA
CASSLSGSGNTIYF | TGTGCCAGCAGTTTATCAGGCTCTGGAAACACCATATATTTT | TRBJ1-3 | NA | TRBV28 | NA
CASSLGGGLDTQYF | TGCGCCAGCAGCTTGGGAGGGGGATTAGATACGCAGTATTTT | TRBJ2-3 | once | TRBV5-1 | NA
CASNLRVHGNSPLHF | TGTGCCAGCAACCTTAGAGTGCACGGGAATTCACCCCTCCACTTT | TRBJ1-6 | NA | TRBV7-2 | NA
CASSQGRASGNTIYF | TGTGCCAGCAGCCAAGGACGGGCCTCTGGAAACACCATATATTTT | TRBJ1-3 | NA | TRBV7-8 | NA
CASTPLRTGELFF | TGTGCCAGCACCCCGCTCCGCACCGGGGAGCTGTTTTTT | TRBJ2-2 | NA | TRBV5-8 | NA